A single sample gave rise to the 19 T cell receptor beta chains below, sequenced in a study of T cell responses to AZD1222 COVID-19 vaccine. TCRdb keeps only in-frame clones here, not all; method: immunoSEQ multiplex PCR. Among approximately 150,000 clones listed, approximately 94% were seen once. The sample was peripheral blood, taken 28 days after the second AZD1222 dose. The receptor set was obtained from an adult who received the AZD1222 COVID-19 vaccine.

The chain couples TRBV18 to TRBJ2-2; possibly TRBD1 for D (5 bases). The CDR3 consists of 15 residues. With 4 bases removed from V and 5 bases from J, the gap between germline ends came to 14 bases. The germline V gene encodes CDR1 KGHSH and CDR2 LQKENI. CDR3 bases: TGTGCCAGCTCACTTAGGGGCGCGAGGACCGGGGAGCTGTTTTTT. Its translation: CASSLRGARTGELFF.

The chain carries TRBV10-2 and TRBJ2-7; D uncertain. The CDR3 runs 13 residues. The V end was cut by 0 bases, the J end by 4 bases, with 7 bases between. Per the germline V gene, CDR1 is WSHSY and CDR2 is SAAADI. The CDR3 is CASSESGLYEQYF. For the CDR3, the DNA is TGCGCCAGCAGTGAGTCGGGTTTATACGAGCAGTACTTC.

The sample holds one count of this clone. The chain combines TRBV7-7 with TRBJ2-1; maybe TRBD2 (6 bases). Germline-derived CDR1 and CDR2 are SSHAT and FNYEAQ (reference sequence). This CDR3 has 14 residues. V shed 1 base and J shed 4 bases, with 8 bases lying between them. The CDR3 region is CASSLGGTYNEQFF. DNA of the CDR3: TGTGCCAGCAGCTTAGGCGGGACTTACAATGAGCAGTTCTTC.

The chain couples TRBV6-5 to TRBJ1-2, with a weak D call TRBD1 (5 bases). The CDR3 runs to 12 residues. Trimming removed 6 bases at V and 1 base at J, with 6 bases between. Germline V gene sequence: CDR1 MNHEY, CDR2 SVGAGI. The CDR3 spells CASRDSNYGYTF. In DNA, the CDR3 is TGTGCCAGCAGAGACAGTAACTATGGCTACACCTTC.

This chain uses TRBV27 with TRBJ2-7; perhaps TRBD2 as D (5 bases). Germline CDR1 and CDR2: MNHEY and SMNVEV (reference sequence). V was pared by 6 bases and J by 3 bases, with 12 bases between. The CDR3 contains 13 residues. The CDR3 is CASSRPDFYEQYF. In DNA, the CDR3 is TGTGCCAGCAGCCGACCGGACTTCTACGAGCAGTACTTC.

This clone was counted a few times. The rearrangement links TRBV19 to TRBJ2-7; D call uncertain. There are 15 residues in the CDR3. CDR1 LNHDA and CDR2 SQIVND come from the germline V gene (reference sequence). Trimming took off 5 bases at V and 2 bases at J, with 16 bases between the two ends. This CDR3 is CASSPSGIRPYEQYF. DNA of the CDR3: TGTGCCAGTAGTCCCTCTGGAATCAGGCCCTACGAGCAGTACTTC.

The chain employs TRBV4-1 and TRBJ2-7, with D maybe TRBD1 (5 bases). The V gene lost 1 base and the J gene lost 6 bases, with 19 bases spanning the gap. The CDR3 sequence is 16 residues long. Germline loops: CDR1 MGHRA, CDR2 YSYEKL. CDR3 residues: CASSQVPRGLFGEQYF. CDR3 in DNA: TGCGCCAGCAGCCAAGTCCCAAGGGGCCTTTTCGGCGAGCAGTACTTC.

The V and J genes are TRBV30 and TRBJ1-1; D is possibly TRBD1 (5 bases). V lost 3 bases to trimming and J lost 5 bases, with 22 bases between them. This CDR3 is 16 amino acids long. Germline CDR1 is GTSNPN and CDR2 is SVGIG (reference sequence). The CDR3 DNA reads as TGTGCCTGGAGGACAATGGGAAGGCAGGGAGGAACTGAAGCTTTCTTT. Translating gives CAWRTMGRQGGTEAFF.

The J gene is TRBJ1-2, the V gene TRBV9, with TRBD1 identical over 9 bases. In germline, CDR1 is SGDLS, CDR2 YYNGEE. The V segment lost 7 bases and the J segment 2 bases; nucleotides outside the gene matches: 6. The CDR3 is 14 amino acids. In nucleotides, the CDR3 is TGTGCCAGCGCGGGACAGGGTTTCAACTATGGCTACACCTTC. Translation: CASAGQGFNYGYTF.

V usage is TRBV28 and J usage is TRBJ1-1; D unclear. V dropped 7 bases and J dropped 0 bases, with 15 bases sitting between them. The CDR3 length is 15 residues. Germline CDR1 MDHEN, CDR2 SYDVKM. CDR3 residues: CASTRPKVMNTEAFF. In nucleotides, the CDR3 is TGTGCCAGCACTCGGCCCAAGGTGATGAACACTGAAGCTTTCTTT.

The CDR3 protein is CASRQSYGYTF. DNA for the CDR3: TGTGCCAGCCGACAGTCTTATGGCTACACCTTC. This chain uses TRBV6-5 with TRBJ1-2; perhaps TRBD1 as D (5 bases). The ends were cut back, 8 bases at V and 5 bases at J, with 9 bases in the middle. This CDR3 is built from 11 residues. Looked up from germline, CDR1 is MNHEY and CDR2 is SVGAGI.

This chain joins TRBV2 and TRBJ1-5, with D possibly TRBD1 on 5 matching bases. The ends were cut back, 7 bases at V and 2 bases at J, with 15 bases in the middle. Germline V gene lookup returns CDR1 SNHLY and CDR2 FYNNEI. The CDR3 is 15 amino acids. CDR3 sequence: CASTSGFERNQPQHF. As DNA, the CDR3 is TGTGCCAGCACCTCAGGGTTTGAGCGCAATCAGCCCCAGCATTTT.

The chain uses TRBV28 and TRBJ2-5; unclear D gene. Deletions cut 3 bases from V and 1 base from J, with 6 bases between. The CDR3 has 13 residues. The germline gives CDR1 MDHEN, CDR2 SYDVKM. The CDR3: CASSFEAQETQYF. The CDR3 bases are TGTGCCAGCAGTTTTGAAGCCCAAGAGACCCAGTACTTC.

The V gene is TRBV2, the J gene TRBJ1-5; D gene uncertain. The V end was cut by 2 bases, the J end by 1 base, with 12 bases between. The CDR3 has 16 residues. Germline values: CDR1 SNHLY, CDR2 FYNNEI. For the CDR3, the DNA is TGTGCCAGCAGTGAATTTAGGAATCCGAGCAATCAGCCCCAGCATTTT. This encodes CASSEFRNPSNQPQHF.

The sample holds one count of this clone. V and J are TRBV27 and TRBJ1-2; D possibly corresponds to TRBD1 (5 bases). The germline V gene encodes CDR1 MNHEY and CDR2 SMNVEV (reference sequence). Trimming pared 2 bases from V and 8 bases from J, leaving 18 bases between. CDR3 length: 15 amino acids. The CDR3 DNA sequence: TGTGCCAGCAGTTTAATCCCCGACAGCAACGGGGGCTACACCTTC. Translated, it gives CASSLIPDSNGGYTF.

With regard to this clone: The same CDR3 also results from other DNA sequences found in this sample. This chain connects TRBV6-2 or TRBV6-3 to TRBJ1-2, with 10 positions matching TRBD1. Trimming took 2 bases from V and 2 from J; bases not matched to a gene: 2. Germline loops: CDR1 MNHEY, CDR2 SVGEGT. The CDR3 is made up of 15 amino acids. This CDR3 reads CASSYPGQGNYGYTF. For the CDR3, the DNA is TGTGCCAGCAGTTACCCGGGACAGGGGAACTATGGCTACACCTTC.

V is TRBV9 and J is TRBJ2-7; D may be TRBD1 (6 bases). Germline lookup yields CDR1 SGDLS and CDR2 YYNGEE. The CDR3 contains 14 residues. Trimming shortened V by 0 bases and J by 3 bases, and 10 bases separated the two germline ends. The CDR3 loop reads CASSVEGRGYEQYF. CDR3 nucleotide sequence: TGTGCCAGCAGCGTAGAGGGCAGGGGCTACGAGCAGTACTTC.

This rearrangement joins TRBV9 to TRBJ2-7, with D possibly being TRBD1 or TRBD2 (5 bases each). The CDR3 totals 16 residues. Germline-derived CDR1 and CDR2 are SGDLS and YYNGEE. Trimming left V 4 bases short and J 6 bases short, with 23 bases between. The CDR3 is CASSTGGGEATGEQYF. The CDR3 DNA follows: TGTGCCAGCAGCACAGGTGGGGGAGAGGCTACAGGCGAGCAGTACTTC.

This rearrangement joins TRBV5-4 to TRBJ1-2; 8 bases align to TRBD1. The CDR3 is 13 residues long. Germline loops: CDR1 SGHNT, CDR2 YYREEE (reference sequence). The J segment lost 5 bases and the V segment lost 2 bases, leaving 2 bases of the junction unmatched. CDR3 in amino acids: CASSLQGDYGYTF. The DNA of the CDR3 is TGTGCCAGCAGCTTACAGGGGGATTATGGCTACACCTTC. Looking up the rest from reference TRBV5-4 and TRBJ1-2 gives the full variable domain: ETGVTQSPTHLIKTRGQQVTLRCSSQSGHNTVSWYQQALGQGPQFIFQYYREEENGRGNFPPRFSGLQFPNYSSELNVNALELDDSALYLCASSLQGDYGYTFGSGTRLTVV.